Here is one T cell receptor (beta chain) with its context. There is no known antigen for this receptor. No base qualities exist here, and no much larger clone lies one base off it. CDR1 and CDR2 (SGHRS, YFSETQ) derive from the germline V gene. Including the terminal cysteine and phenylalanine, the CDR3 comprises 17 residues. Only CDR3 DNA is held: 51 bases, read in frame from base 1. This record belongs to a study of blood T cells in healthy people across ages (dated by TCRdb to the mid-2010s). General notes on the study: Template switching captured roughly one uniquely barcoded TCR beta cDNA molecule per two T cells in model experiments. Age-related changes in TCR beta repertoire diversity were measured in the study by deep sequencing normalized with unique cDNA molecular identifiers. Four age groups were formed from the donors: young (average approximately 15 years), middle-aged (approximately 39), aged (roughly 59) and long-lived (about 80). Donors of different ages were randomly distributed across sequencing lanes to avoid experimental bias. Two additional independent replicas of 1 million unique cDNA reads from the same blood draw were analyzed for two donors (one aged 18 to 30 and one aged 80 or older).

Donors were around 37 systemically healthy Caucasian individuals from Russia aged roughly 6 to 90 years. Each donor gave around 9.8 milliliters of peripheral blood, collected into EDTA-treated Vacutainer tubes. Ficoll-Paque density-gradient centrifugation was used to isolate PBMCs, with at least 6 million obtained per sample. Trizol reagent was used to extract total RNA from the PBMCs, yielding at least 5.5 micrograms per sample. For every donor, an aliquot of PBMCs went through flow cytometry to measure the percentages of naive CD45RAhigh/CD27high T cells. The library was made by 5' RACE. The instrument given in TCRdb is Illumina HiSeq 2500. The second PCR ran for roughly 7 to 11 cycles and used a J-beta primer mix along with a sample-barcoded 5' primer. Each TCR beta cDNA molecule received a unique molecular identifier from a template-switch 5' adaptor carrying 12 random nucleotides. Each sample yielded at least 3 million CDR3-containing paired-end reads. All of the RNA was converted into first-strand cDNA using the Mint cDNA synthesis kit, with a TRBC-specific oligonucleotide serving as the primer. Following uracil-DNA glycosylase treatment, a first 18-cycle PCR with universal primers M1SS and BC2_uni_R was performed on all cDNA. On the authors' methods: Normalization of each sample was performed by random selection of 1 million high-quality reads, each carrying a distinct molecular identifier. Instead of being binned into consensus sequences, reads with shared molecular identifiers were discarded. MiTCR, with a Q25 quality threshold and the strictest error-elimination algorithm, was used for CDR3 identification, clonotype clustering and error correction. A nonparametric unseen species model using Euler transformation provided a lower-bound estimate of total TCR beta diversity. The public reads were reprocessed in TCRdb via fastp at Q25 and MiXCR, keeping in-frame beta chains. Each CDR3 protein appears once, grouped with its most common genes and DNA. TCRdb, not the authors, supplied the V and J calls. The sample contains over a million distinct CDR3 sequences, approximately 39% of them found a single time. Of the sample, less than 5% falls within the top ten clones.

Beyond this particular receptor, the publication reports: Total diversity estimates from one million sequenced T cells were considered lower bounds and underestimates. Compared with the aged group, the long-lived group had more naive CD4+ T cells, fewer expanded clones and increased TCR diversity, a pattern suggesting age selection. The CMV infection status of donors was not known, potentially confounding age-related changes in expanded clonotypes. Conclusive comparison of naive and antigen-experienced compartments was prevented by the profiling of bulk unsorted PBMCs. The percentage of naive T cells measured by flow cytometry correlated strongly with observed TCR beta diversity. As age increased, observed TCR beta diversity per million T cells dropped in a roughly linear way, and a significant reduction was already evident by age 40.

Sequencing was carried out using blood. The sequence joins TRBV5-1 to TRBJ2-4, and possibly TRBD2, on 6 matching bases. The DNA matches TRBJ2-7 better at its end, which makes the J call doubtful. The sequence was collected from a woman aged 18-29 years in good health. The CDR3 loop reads CASSLAGGAIGVYEQYF. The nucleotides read TGCGCCAGCAGCTTGGCAGGAGGGGCGATTGGGGTCTACGAGCAGTACTTC.